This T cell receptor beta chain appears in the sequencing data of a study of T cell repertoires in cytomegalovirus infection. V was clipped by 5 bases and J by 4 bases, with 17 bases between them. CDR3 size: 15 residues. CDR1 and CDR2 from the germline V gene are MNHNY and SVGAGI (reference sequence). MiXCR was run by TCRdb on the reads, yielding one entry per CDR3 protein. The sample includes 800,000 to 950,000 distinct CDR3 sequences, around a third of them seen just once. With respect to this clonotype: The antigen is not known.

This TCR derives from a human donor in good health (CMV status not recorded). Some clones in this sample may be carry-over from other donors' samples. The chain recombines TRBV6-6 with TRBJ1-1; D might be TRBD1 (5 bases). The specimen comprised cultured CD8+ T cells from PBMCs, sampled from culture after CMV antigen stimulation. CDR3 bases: TGTGCCAGCAGTATTAGAGGGGACGGCGGCACTGAAGCTTTCTTT. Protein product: CASSIRGDGGTEAFF.